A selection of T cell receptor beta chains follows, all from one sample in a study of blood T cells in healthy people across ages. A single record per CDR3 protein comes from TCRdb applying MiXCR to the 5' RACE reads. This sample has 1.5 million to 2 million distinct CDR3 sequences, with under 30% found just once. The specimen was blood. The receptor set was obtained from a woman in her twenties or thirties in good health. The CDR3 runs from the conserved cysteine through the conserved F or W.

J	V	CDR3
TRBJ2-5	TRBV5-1	CASSKPSGGFEKTQYF
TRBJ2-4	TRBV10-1	CASSEGSSGGGNIQYF
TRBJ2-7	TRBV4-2	CASSQAGTGLDEQYF
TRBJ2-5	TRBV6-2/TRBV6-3	CASGGLAGQETQYF
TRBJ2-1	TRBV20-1	CSARPLAGSYNEQFF
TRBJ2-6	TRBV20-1	CSARAVSGANVLTF
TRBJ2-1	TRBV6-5	CASSLQGLANEQFF
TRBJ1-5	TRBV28	CASRTERNQPQHF
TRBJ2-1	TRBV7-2	CASSTIVGLAGYNEQFF
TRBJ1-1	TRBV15	CATSRDLSEMNTEAFF
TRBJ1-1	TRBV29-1	CSVETGGLEAFF
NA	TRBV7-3	CASSSSGIGEQYF
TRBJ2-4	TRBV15	CATSRAGVQNIQYF
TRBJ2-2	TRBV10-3	CAISETGTRGTGELFF
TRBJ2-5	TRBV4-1	CASSQAPPETQYF
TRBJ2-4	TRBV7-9	CASSLGPTGGKNIQYF
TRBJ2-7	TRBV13	CASTRRGLADSSYEQYF
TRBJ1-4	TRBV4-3	CASSQDPGGGTLRWGKNEKLFF
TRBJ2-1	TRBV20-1	CSAPQWREWGTEQFF
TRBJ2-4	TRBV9	CASSTTWIKNIQYF
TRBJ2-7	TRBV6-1	CASAGMYEQYF
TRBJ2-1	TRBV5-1	CASSLAVYQVGDKFF
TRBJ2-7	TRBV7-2	CASSPGQGNNEQYF
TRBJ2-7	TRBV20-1	CSANSHGTYEQYF
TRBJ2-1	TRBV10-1	CASSDGGVSSYNEQFF
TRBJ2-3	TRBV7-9	CASSPTFPTDTQYF
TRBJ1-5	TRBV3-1	CASSQAVARQPQHF
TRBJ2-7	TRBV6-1	CASSNCYEQYF
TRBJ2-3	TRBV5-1	CASSLEQGGPDTQYF